This entry lists 15 T cell receptor beta chains sequenced from one sample in a study of cytomegalovirus exposure and HLA in healthy donors. It was with 60 Vbeta and 13 Jbeta primers that the PCR ran. The table came from immunoSEQ multiplex PCR; TCRdb's copy has only in-frame clones and leaves some out. The sample has about 110,000 clones; approximately 70% are singletons. The sequencing sample was made of PBMCs. These receptors were taken from a boy younger than 18 in good health and CMV-seronegative.

The chain combines TRBV5-4 with TRBJ2-3; 8 bases are shared with TRBD2. Germline CDR1 and CDR2: SGHNT and YYREEE (reference sequence). The trim removed 0 bases at V and 2 bases at J, leaving 2 bases unmatched. The CDR3 runs 15 residues. The CDR3 sequence is CASSLGGGNTDTQYF. CDR3 DNA: TGTGCCAGCAGCTTGGGCGGGGGGAACACAGATACGCAGTATTTT. Based on the CDR3 plus reference TRBV5-4 and TRBJ2-3, the full variable domain is ETGVTQSPTHLIKTRGQQVTLRCSSQSGHNTVSWYQQALGQGPQFIFQYYREEENGRGNFPPRFSGLQFPNYSSELNVNALELDDSALYLCASSLGGGNTDTQYFGPGTRLTVL.

This chain uses TRBV13 with TRBJ1-3; 10 bases align to TRBD1. The CDR3 contains 17 residues. Trimming cost V 0 bases and J 1 base; bases outside gene matches: 3. Germline-derived CDR1 and CDR2 are PRHDT and FYEKMQ (reference sequence). CDR3 protein: CASSLGGQGRSGNTIYF. The CDR3 nucleotides are TGTGCCAGCAGCTTAGGGGGACAGGGGCGGTCTGGAAACACCATATATTTT.

The V gene is TRBV9, the J gene TRBJ1-2; TRBD1 agrees at 10 bases. CDR3 length: 15 residues. The V segment lost 0 bases and the J segment 8 bases; nucleotides outside the gene matches: 7. Germline CDR1 is SGDLS and CDR2 is YYNGEE. This CDR3 is CASSVAHPGQGGYTF. In DNA, the CDR3 is TGTGCCAGCAGCGTAGCCCATCCGGGACAGGGGGGCTACACCTTC.

The chain employs TRBV7-9 and TRBJ2-7, with a tentative D call TRBD1 (6 bases). The CDR3 spans 14 residues. CDR1 and CDR2 (germline): SEHNR, FQNEAQ (reference sequence). V was shortened by 5 bases and J by 4 bases, with 15 bases between the two germline ends. In DNA, the CDR3 is TGTGCCAGCAGCCTGGACAGTAAAAGGTACGAGCAGTACTTC. The encoded protein is CASSLDSKRYEQYF.

The CDR3 loop reads CASSQDEPGVPDTQYF. The CDR3 bases are TGCGCCAGCAGCCAAGATGAGCCAGGGGTACCAGATACGCAGTATTTT. The V and J genes are TRBV4-3 and TRBJ2-3, with D perhaps matching TRBD1 (6 bases). The CDR3 is made up of 16 amino acids. V was clipped by 0 bases and J by 4 bases, with 14 bases between them. The germline V gene has CDR1 LGHNA and CDR2 YSLEER.

The rearrangement uses TRBV5-4 and TRBJ2-7; perhaps TRBD2 as D (6 bases). Germline CDR1 and CDR2: SGHNT and YYREEE (reference sequence). Trimming shortened V by 5 bases and J by 3 bases, and 18 bases separated the two germline ends. The CDR3 spans 15 residues. In DNA form, the CDR3 reads TGTGCCAGCAGTCTTTCCGGGGGATCGATCTACGAGCAGTACTTC. It specifies CASSLSGGSIYEQYF. The variable domain in full, with the rest retrieved from reference TRBV5-4 and TRBJ2-7, is ETGVTQSPTHLIKTRGQQVTLRCSSQSGHNTVSWYQQALGQGPQFIFQYYREEENGRGNFPPRFSGLQFPNYSSELNVNALELDDSALYLCASSLSGGSIYEQYFGPGTRLTVT.

The V and J genes are TRBV5-4 and TRBJ1-1; 9 bases are a match to TRBD1. V was pared by 4 bases and J by 0 bases, with 4 bases of the junction left unmatched. This CDR3 spans 15 amino acids. Germline CDR1 and CDR2: SGHNT and YYREEE (reference sequence). CDR3 bases: TGTGCCAGCAGCGCAGGACAGGGGATGAACACTGAAGCTTTCTTT. Encoded protein: CASSAGQGMNTEAFF.

This clone has only a few counts. The V call is TRBV30, the J call TRBJ1-1; TRBD1 matches 7 bases. Germline values: CDR1 GTSNPN, CDR2 SVGIG (reference sequence). Trimming removed 1 base from V and 4 bases from J; junction bases left unmatched: 3. This CDR3 spans 13 amino acids. As DNA, the CDR3 is TGTGCCTGGAGTGGAGGGGGCCTCACTGAAGCTTTCTTT. It is translated as CAWSGGGLTEAFF.

This sequence joins TRBV12-5 and TRBJ2-7; D is possibly TRBD1 (5 bases). Trimming removed 2 bases from V and 0 bases from J, with 8 bases in between. CDR3 length: 14 amino acids. Germline CDR1 LGHNT, CDR2 FRNRAP. The CDR3 region has the DNA TGTGCTAGTGGTTTGCGGACAAACTCCTACGAGCAGTACTTC. Residues: CASGLRTNSYEQYF.

This sequence joins TRBV12-5 and TRBJ2-6; D remains unclear. V gave up 6 bases and J gave up 0 bases, with 6 bases separating them. CDR3 size: 14 residues. The germline V gene encodes CDR1 LGHNT and CDR2 FRNRAP. The CDR3 sequence is CASGHSSGANVLTF. The CDR3 DNA is TGTGCTAGTGGCCATAGCTCTGGGGCCAACGTCCTGACTTTC.

V gene TRBV5-6 combines with J gene TRBJ2-5; 8 bases line up with TRBD1. J gave up 4 bases and V 4 bases, and 6 bases lay outside the gene matches. The germline gives CDR1 SGHDT, CDR2 YYEEEE. The CDR3 length is 14 residues. This CDR3 is CASSDRGDVETQYF. The CDR3 DNA follows: TGTGCCAGCAGCGACAGGGGCGATGTAGAGACCCAGTACTTC. The whole variable domain, remainder taken from reference TRBV5-6 and TRBJ2-5, is DAGVTQSPTHLIKTRGQQVTLRCSPKSGHDTVSWYQQALGQGPQFIFQYYEEEERQRGNFPDRFSGHQFPNYSSELNVNALLLGDSALYLCASSDRGDVETQYFGPGTRLLVL.

The chain carries TRBV4-1 and TRBJ1-1, with TRBD1 matching 8 bases. The CDR3 consists of 13 residues. Germline CDR1 reads MGHRA; CDR2 reads YSYEKL. With V trimmed by 4 bases and J by 8 bases, 6 bases remained unmatched. CDR3 in amino acids: CASSLMTGEEAFF. DNA for the CDR3: TGCGCCAGCAGCCTAATGACAGGGGAAGAAGCTTTCTTT.

This chain connects TRBV11-2 to TRBJ2-3; weak D call: TRBD1 (6 bases). CDR1 and CDR2 from the germline V gene are SGHAT and FQNNGV. Trimming took 2 bases from V and 9 from J, leaving 12 bases between them. CDR3 length equals 13 residues. This CDR3 is CASSLLTQGTQYF. Written as DNA, the CDR3 is TGTGCCAGCAGCTTATTGACCCAGGGGACGCAGTATTTT.

The sample holds one count of this clone. The V gene is TRBV5-5, the J gene TRBJ2-5; maybe TRBD2 (6 bases). The CDR3 contains 14 residues. Germline assignment: CDR1 SGHKS and CDR2 YYEKEE (reference sequence). With 5 bases removed from V and 5 bases from J, the gap between germline ends came to 16 bases. The CDR3 DNA sequence: TGTGCCAGCAGTTTCGGGAGCGCCCCGGAGACCCAGTACTTC. Protein: CASSFGSAPETQYF.

This chain joins TRBV9 and TRBJ2-7, with TRBD1 as a possible D gene (5 bases). V shed 2 bases and J shed 2 bases, with 11 bases lying between them. Germline CDR1 is SGDLS and CDR2 is YYNGEE. CDR3 size: 14 residues. CDR3 sequence (DNA): TGTGCCAGCAGCGTGGGGCACTCCCCCTACGAGCAGTACTTC. Amino acids: CASSVGHSPYEQYF.